Sequencing of this T cell receptor (beta chain) was carried out in a study of shared clonotypes between healthy human individuals. General observations from the study: Estimated richness values were generally larger in naive subsets than in memory subsets. Depth of sequencing was expected to influence donor clonotype sharing. Of the naive CD4 clonotypes, around 5% were shared across several donors.

Remarks on this clone: Its antigen is not known.

The V gene's germline CDR1 is SEHNR and CDR2 FQNEAQ (reference sequence). CDR3 length: 14 residues. V shed 11 bases and J 5 bases; nucleotides not matched to a gene: 12. The test was conducted at deep level. Repertoires were generated with immunoSEQ multiplex PCR, while TCRdb's copy carries only in-frame clones and drops some. The sample holds a few hundred thousand clones; about 97% are singletons and the top ten take around 0.057%. V gene TRBV7-9 combines with J gene TRBJ2-5; 9 bases are shared with TRBD1. The sample consisted of naive CD4+ T cells sorted from blood. Subset in this sample: CD45RA+ positively selected. The origin of this receptor is a woman aged 25 to 45 in good health. The CDR3 DNA sequence: TGTGCCTCAGCCTACACAGGGGGCGAGGAGACCCAGTACTTC. It encodes CASAYTGGEETQYF.